Listed below are T cell receptor beta chains from one sample, sequenced in a study of T cell responses to AZD1222 COVID-19 vaccine. Assay used: immunoSEQ multiplex PCR; TCRdb lists only in-frame clones, some missing. The sample yields roughly 80,000 clones, around 89% seen once. Source: peripheral blood, taken on day 0 of AZD1222 vaccination. These receptor sequences come from an adult in good health. Both conserved end residues are part of each CDR3.

J: TRBJ1-4
length: 12
V: TRBV11-1
CDR3: CASSPTAGELFF

J: TRBJ2-5
length: 14
V: TRBV5-4
CDR3: CASSADRRQETQYF

J: TRBJ2-2
length: 13
V: TRBV6-4
CDR3: CASSVETSGELFF

J: TRBJ1-1
length: 15
V: TRBV27
CDR3: CASSLSWGKNTEAFF

J: TRBJ2-5
length: 18
V: TRBV1
CDR3: CTSSQERSLAGHQETQYF

J: TRBJ1-3
length: 14
V: TRBV5-6
CDR3: CASSLSPGGNTIYF

J: TRBJ1-5
length: 13
V: TRBV6-2/TRBV6-3
CDR3: CASSYWEGQPQHF

J: TRBJ1-2
length: 13
V: TRBV10-3
CDR3: CAISRTGGDGYTF

J: TRBJ1-4
length: 16
V: TRBV5-1
CDR3: CASTNHRDVRVEKLFF

J: TRBJ2-1
length: 16
V: TRBV6-6
CDR3: CASSPFNRGSANEQFF

J: TRBJ1-1
length: 14
V: TRBV19
CDR3: CASRGELQHTEAFF

J: TRBJ1-6
length: 13
V: TRBV12-3/TRBV12-4
CDR3: CASSLFGNSPLHF

J: TRBJ1-2
length: 13
V: TRBV5-6
CDR3: CASSGDAVYGYTF

J: TRBJ1-5
length: 16
V: TRBV5-3
CDR3: CARRPRRPRGDQPQHF